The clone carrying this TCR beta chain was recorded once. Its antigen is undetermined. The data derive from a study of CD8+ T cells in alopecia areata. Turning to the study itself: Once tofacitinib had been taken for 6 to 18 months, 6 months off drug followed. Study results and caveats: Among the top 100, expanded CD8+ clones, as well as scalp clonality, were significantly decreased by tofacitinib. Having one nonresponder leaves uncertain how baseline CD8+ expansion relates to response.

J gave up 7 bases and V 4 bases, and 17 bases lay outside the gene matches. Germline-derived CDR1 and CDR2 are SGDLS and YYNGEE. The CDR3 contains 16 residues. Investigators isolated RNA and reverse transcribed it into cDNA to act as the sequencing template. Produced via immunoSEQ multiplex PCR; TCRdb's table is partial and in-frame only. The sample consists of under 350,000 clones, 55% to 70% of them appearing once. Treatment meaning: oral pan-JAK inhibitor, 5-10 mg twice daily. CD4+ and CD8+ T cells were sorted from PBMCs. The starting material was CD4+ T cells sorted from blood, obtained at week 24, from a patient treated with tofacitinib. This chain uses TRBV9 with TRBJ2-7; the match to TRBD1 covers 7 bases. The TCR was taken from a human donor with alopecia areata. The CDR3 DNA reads TGTGCCAGCAGCCCCCAGACAGGGAGAAACGGTCGGGAGCAGTACTTC. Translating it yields CASSPQTGRNGREQYF.